This T cell receptor (beta chain) was sequenced in a study of T cells in Graves' hyperthyroidism and ophthalmopathy. Study background: Pretreatment peripheral blood was obtained at initial diagnosis.

Duration under 3 months, a NOSPECS grade of at least 4, and a Clinical Activity Score of at least 3 characterized the ophthalmopathy patients. Uncontrolled infection, other autoimmune disease, pregnancy or lactation led to exclusion. Thyroid ultrasound, orbital computed tomography, clinical symptoms, and serum thyroxine and TRAb underpinned diagnoses. Trimming took 3 bases from V and 0 from J, leaving 8 bases between them. CDR3 length equals 15 residues. Germline V lookup: CDR1 MGHDK, CDR2 SYGVNS. It was RNA transcripts that yielded the amplified TCR beta CDR3 regions. HTBI primers were used for first-round RT-PCR of the TCR CDR3. TCRdb analysed the multiplex PCR reads with MiXCR anew, one entry per CDR3 protein. The data hold hundreds of thousands of distinct CDR3 sequences, with about 15% observed a single time.

The receptor was isolated from a woman between 18 and 30 years old with Graves' ophthalmopathy. The chain is built from TRBV25-1 and TRBJ2-2; a weak D match, TRBD2 (6 bases). Sequencing was carried out using blood. CDR3 loop: CASSDKRANTGELFF. Written as DNA, the CDR3 is TGTGCCAGCAGTGATAAGCGGGCGAACACCGGGGAGCTGTTTTTT.